These 31 T cell receptor beta chains share one sample of origin, sequenced in a study of early T cells in non-severe SARS-CoV-2 infection. Each CDR3 protein gets one entry after TCRdb re-called the 5' RACE reads with MiXCR. In the table there are 20,000 or so distinct CDR3 sequences, 4.5% to 5% of which are singletons. Material for sequencing was whole blood. The receptors derive from an adult who was a healthcare worker with PCR-confirmed SARS-CoV-2 infection or an uninfected control (not recorded which).

There are a few counts of this clonotype. The rearrangement links TRBV18 to TRBJ1-5; 11 bases match TRBD1. The CDR3 consists of 15 residues. V lost 3 bases and J lost 7; bases outside the gene matches: 5. The germline V gene has CDR1 KGHSH and CDR2 LQKENI. The CDR3 DNA is TGTGCCAGCTCACCTACGGGGGACAGGGGGCAGCCCCAGCATTTT. Translated, it gives CASSPTGDRGQPQHF.

This clonotype turned up a few times. The chain recombines TRBV5-1 with TRBJ2-1; 7 bases are a match to TRBD2. Germline V gene sequence: CDR1 SGHRS, CDR2 YFSETQ. The CDR3 contains 14 residues. The V segment lost 0 bases and the J segment 5 bases; nucleotides outside the gene matches: 2. This CDR3 is CASSLGGRDNEQFF. For the CDR3, the DNA is TGCGCCAGCAGCTTGGGCGGGAGAGACAATGAGCAGTTCTTC.

The sample holds many counts of this clonotype. The rearrangement uses TRBV4-3 and TRBJ1-6; D possibly corresponds to TRBD1 (5 bases). CDR3 length: 18 residues. Germline V lookup: CDR1 LGHNA, CDR2 YSLEER. The V end lost 1 base, the J end lost 7 bases, and 20 bases lay between the germline ends. The CDR3 loop reads CASSQVGTFWRVNSPLHF. CDR3 bases: TGCGCCAGCAGCCAAGTTGGGACGTTCTGGCGCGTGAATTCACCCCTCCACTTT.

This clonotype was counted ten times or more. The chain carries TRBV3-1 and TRBJ2-2; D gene uncertain. CDR3 size: 13 residues. Trimming stripped 1 base from V and 4 bases from J, with 4 bases between. Germline V gene sequence: CDR1 LGHDT, CDR2 YNNKEL (reference sequence). The CDR3 region is CASSQAPTGELFF. CDR3 nucleotide sequence: TGTGCCAGCAGCCAAGCCCCCACCGGGGAGCTGTTTTTT.

This clonotype was detected many times. The V and J genes are TRBV12-3 or TRBV12-4 and TRBJ2-3, with D uncertain. Trimming removed 6 bases at V and 2 bases at J, with 3 bases between. There are 11 residues in the CDR3. CDR3 in amino acids: CASSFTDTQYF. Written as DNA, the CDR3 is TGTGCCAGCAGCTTCACAGATACGCAGTATTTT.

This clonotype was recorded many times. The rearrangement joins TRBV12-3 or TRBV12-4 to TRBJ2-1; weak D call: TRBD1 (5 bases). This CDR3 comprises 14 residues. V was shortened by 7 bases and J by 1 base, with 11 bases between the two germline ends. CDR3 loop: CASKGLQSYNEQFF. CDR3 DNA: TGTGCCAGCAAGGGGTTGCAATCCTACAATGAGCAGTTCTTC.

This clonotype was found a few times. This chain uses TRBV6-5 with TRBJ2-1, with 7 bases aligning to TRBD1. The CDR3 has 16 amino acids. V dropped 0 bases and J dropped 7; count of bases not matched to a gene: 9. Germline loops: CDR1 MNHEY, CDR2 SVGAGI. CDR3 sequence reads: CASSYSKGARGNEQFF. The DNA for the CDR3 is TGTGCCAGCAGTTACTCGAAGGGGGCCCGAGGAAATGAGCAGTTCTTC.

This clonotype is classed as medium-sized. The rearrangement links TRBV9 to TRBJ2-1; 14 bases match TRBD2. Germline loops: CDR1 SGDLS, CDR2 YYNGEE. The junction had 10 bases not matched to a gene; V was cut back by 2 bases and J by 9 bases. CDR3 length equals 17 residues. CDR3 loop: CASSVGSGTSGSGEQFF. Written as DNA, the CDR3 is TGTGCCAGCAGCGTCGGCTCCGGGACTAGCGGGAGTGGTGAGCAGTTCTTC.

Ten or more counts support this clonotype. The J gene is TRBJ2-1, the V gene TRBV7-2; no firm D call. Germline V gives CDR1 SGHTA, CDR2 FQGNSA. With 0 bases removed from V and 6 bases from J, the gap between germline ends came to 6 bases. This CDR3 is built from 13 residues. The CDR3 is CASSLAVTNEQFF. The CDR3, as DNA: TGTGCCAGCAGCTTAGCGGTAACCAATGAGCAGTTCTTC. Complete variable domain (other parts from reference TRBV7-2 and TRBJ2-1): GAGVSQSPSNKVTEKGKDVELRCDPISGHTALYWYRQSLGQGLEFLIYFQGNSAPDKSGLPSDRFSAERTGGSVSTLTIQRTQQEDSAVYLCASSLAVTNEQFFGPGTRLTVL.

V is TRBV20-1 and J is TRBJ1-2; D is uncertain. Per the germline V gene, CDR1 is DFQATT and CDR2 is SNEGSKA (reference sequence). This CDR3 region has 12 residues. This CDR3 is CTTKDPSGGYTF. The CDR3 bases are TGCACCACGAAGGACCCCTCGGGAGGCTACACCTTC.

This clonotype was recorded at least ten times. CDR3: CASTKTQRNTEAFF. The CDR3, as DNA: TGTGCCAGCACGAAGACGCAAAGAAACACTGAAGCTTTCTTT. J is TRBJ1-1 and V is TRBV2; D is unresolved. The germline V gene encodes CDR1 SNHLY and CDR2 FYNNEI. The CDR3 consists of 14 residues. V lost 7 bases to trimming and J lost 2 bases, with 14 bases between them.

The chain recombines TRBV30 with TRBJ2-1; 11 nucleotides match TRBD2. Unmatched junction bases numbered 17, after V lost 3 bases and J lost 7 bases. Germline CDR1 reads GTSNPN; CDR2 reads SVGIG (reference sequence). The CDR3 is 18 amino acids. The CDR3: CAWRILSFILAGVNEQFF. Written as DNA, the CDR3 is TGTGCCTGGAGAATCCTATCCTTCATACTAGCGGGAGTAAATGAGCAGTTCTTC.

This clonotype appeared a single time. This chain connects TRBV30 to TRBJ2-2; D gene unclear. Germline V gene sequence: CDR1 GTSNPN, CDR2 SVGIG (reference sequence). Trimming removed 1 base at V and 8 bases at J, with 11 bases between. The CDR3 sequence is 13 residues long. CDR3 residues: CAWSDTGLGELFF. CDR3 nucleotides: TGTGCCTGGAGTGATACTGGGTTAGGGGAGCTGTTTTTT.

The chain links TRBV10-3 to TRBJ2-3; D possibly corresponds to TRBD2 (5 bases). This CDR3 has 14 amino acids. Trimming cost V 0 bases and J 1 base, with 5 bases left between them. Germline V gene data show CDR1 as ENHRY and CDR2 as SYGVKD. Here the CDR3 reads CAISESRGTDTQYF. CDR3 nucleotide sequence: TGTGCCATCAGTGAGTCGCGGGGCACAGATACGCAGTATTTT.

This clonotype was counted at least ten times. The chain couples TRBV18 to TRBJ1-1; TRBD1 matches 8 bases. The CDR3 runs 13 residues. Germline-derived CDR1 and CDR2 are KGHSH and LQKENI. Trimming took 4 bases from V and 8 from J; bases not matched to a gene: 6. This chain's CDR3 is CASSQPGQEEAFF. In nucleotides, the CDR3 is TGTGCCAGCTCACAACCGGGACAGGAGGAAGCTTTCTTT.

The sample holds many counts of this clonotype. The gene calls are TRBV20-1 and TRBJ1-5, with 9 bases aligning to TRBD1. The germline CDR1 and CDR2 sequences are DFQATT and SNEGSKA (reference sequence). Losses at the gene ends were 5 bases for V and 4 bases for J; bases not matched to a gene: 6. The CDR3 covers 14 residues. CDR3 in amino acids: CSALRTGENQPQHF. The CDR3 DNA reads as TGCAGTGCTTTAAGGACAGGGGAGAATCAGCCCCAGCATTTT.

Sample share makes this clonotype medium-sized. This rearrangement joins TRBV5-1 to TRBJ2-3; D gene unclear. The V and J ends lost 0 bases and 4 bases respectively, with 3 bases between them. CDR3 size: 12 residues. Germline V gene data show CDR1 as SGHRS and CDR2 as YFSETQ. CDR3 in amino acids: CASSLVADTQYF. The CDR3 region has the DNA TGCGCCAGCAGCTTGGTTGCAGATACGCAGTATTTT.

This clonotype has a handful of counts. The chain employs TRBV28 and TRBJ2-3, with TRBD2 matching 8 bases. The V gene end was trimmed by 5 bases and the J gene end by 0 bases; junction bases not matched to a gene: 7. The CDR3 totals 16 residues. CDR1 and CDR2 from the germline V gene are MDHEN and SYDVKM. The CDR3 loop is CASSPLLAASTDTQYF. CDR3 nucleotide sequence: TGTGCCAGCAGTCCCTTACTAGCGGCTAGCACAGATACGCAGTATTTT.

This clonotype was recorded at least ten times. DNA of the CDR3: TGTGCCACCAGTGCCACCTCGGGCACTGAAGCTTTCTTT. Translating gives CATSATSGTEAFF. The chain combines TRBV24-1 with TRBJ1-1; D is uncertain. The CDR3 is made up of 13 amino acids. The V end lost 5 bases, the J end lost 4 bases, and 10 bases lay between the germline ends. Germline CDR1 and CDR2: KGHDR and SFDVKD.

This clonotype is termed medium-sized. This chain connects TRBV7-3 to TRBJ2-1; TRBD1 matches 8 bases. CDR3 size: 14 residues. V was pared by 3 bases and J by 7 bases, with 5 bases of the junction left unmatched. Germline-derived CDR1 and CDR2 are SGHTA and FQGTGA. CDR3 sequence: CASSLDRVVNEQFF. The CDR3 DNA reads as TGTGCCAGCAGCTTGGACAGGGTGGTAAATGAGCAGTTCTTC.

This clonotype has ten or more counts. The DNA for the CDR3 is TGCAGTGCTCGACTCGACAGACTGAACACTGAAGCTTTCTTT. It encodes CSARLDRLNTEAFF. The J gene is TRBJ1-1, the V gene TRBV20-1, with D possibly being TRBD1 (5 bases). Germline V gene data show CDR1 as DFQATT and CDR2 as SNEGSKA (reference sequence). CDR3 size: 14 residues. V lost 5 bases and J 0 bases, leaving 13 bases between the germline ends.

This clonotype came up a few times. This chain uses TRBV27 with TRBJ2-3; TRBD1 aligns across 9 bases. Germline assignment: CDR1 MNHEY and CDR2 SMNVEV (reference sequence). The CDR3 has 15 amino acids. V lost 5 bases, J lost 4 bases, and 7 bases stayed unmatched. CDR3 DNA sequence: TGTGCCAGCAGTCCGTGGACAGGGGAAGCAGATACGCAGTATTTT. Translated: CASSPWTGEADTQYF.

This clonotype showed up many times. V is TRBV7-2 and J is TRBJ2-7; 7 nucleotides match TRBD1. Germline trimming cut 1 base from V and 5 bases from J; bases unmatched to any gene: 5. This CDR3 is 14 amino acids long. Germline CDR1 reads SGHTA; CDR2 reads FQGNSA. CDR3 in DNA: TGTGCCAGCAGCTTAGACAGGGGATTCGACGAGCAGTACTTC. It is translated as CASSLDRGFDEQYF.

This clonotype was seen ten or more times. The rearrangement joins TRBV14 to TRBJ1-1; no clear D gene. Germline V CDR1 and CDR2: SGHDN, FVKESK. The CDR3 consists of 14 residues. V was shortened by 1 base and J by 10 bases, with 16 bases between the two germline ends. The CDR3 DNA reads TGTGCCAGCAGCCAAGGGGTCCAAAGGATCCCAGCTTTCTTT. It specifies CASSQGVQRIPAFF.

This clonotype counts as medium-sized (0.01 to 0.1%). The rearrangement links TRBV7-2 to TRBJ2-1; D may be TRBD1 (6 bases). V was shortened by 5 bases and J by 0 bases, with 11 bases between the two germline ends. From germline, CDR1 is SGHTA and CDR2 FQGNSA. This CDR3 region has 15 residues. The CDR3 DNA reads TGTGCCAGCAGCCAGGGGTCTAGCTCCTACAATGAGCAGTTCTTC. Encoded protein: CASSQGSSSYNEQFF.

This clonotype was picked up many times. The V gene is TRBV6-6, the J gene TRBJ2-1; D is uncertain. Trimming left V 0 bases short and J 4 bases short, with 7 bases between. This CDR3 has 14 residues. Germline loops: CDR1 MNHNY, CDR2 SVGAGI (reference sequence). The CDR3 region is CASSYSRIYNEQFF. The CDR3 nucleotides read TGTGCCAGCAGTTACTCGAGGATATACAATGAGCAGTTCTTC.

This clonotype has ten or more counts. The chain links TRBV6-2 or TRBV6-3 to TRBJ2-6; D may be TRBD2 (5 bases). V lost 2 bases and J lost 2, with 7 bases in between. The CDR3 extends over 15 amino acids. CDR1 MNHEY and CDR2 SVGEGT come from the germline V gene. This chain's CDR3 is CASSYQEAGANVLTF. CDR3 bases: TGTGCCAGCAGTTACCAGGAGGCTGGGGCCAACGTCCTGACTTTC.

This clonotype was counted ten times or more. The rearrangement joins TRBV30 to TRBJ1-5, with D possibly being TRBD1 (5 bases). The length of the CDR3 is 13 residues. Germline CDR1 is GTSNPN and CDR2 is SVGIG (reference sequence). V was trimmed by 5 bases and J by 0 bases, leaving 8 bases between them. The CDR3 spells CAWGAFSNQPQHF. Written as DNA, the CDR3 is TGTGCCTGGGGGGCATTTAGCAATCAGCCCCAGCATTTT.

This clonotype showed up many times. The chain carries TRBV20-1 and TRBJ1-2; tentatively, D is TRBD1 (5 bases). V was shortened by 2 bases and J by 5 bases, with 12 bases between the two germline ends. Germline V lookup: CDR1 DFQATT, CDR2 SNEGSKA (reference sequence). The CDR3 runs 13 residues. Written as DNA, the CDR3 is TGCAGTGCTAGACCGAGAGGGGATTATGGCTACACCTTC. Protein product: CSARPRGDYGYTF.

This clonotype was observed a few times. The chain uses TRBV6-1 and TRBJ2-7; 10 bases align to TRBD2. The CDR3 spans 15 residues. The junction had 6 bases not matched to a gene; V was cut back by 4 bases and J by 3 bases. Germline values: CDR1 MNHNS, CDR2 SASEGT. In nucleotides, the CDR3 is TGTGCCAGCAGTGTAGGGACTAGCGAAGGCTACGAGCAGTACTTC. It specifies CASSVGTSEGYEQYF.

This clonotype was detected only a few times. The J gene is TRBJ2-3, the V gene TRBV15, with D perhaps TRBD2 (5 bases). Germline V lookup: CDR1 LNHNV, CDR2 YYDKDF (reference sequence). The CDR3 is made up of 16 amino acids. Trimming took 0 bases from V and 2 from J, leaving 12 bases between them. The CDR3 reads CATSRERVLATDTQYF. In DNA, the CDR3 is TGTGCCACCAGCAGAGAGCGGGTACTGGCCACAGATACGCAGTATTTT.